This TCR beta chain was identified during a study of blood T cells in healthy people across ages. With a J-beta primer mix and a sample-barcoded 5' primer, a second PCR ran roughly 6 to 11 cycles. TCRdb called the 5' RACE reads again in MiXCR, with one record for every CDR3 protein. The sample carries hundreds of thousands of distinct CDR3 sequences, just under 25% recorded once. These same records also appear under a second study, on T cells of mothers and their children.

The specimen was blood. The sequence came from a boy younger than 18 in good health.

The CDR3 region has the DNA TGCAGTGCTACCATAGCGGGAGTAGCAGATACGCAGTATTTT. Residues: CSATIAGVADTQYF. The rearrangement joins TRBV20-1 to TRBJ2-3, with 9 bases matching TRBD2. Germline V gene lookup returns CDR1 DFQATT and CDR2 SNEGSKA (reference sequence). The V gene end was trimmed by 4 bases and the J gene end by 4 bases; junction bases not matched to a gene: 6. This CDR3 region has 14 residues.